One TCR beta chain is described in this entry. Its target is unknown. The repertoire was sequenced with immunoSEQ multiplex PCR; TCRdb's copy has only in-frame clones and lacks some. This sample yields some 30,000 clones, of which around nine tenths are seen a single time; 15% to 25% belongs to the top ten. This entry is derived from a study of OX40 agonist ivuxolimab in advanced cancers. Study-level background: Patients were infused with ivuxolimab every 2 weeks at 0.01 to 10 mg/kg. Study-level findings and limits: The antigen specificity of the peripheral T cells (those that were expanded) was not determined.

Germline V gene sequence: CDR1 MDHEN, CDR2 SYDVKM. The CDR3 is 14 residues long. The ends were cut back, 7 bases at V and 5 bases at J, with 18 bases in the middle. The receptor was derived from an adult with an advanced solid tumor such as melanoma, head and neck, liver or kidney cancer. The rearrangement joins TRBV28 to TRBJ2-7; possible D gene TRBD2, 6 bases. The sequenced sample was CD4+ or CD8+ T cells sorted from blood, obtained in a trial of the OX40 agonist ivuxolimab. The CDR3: CASTLGGSVHEQYF. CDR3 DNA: TGTGCCAGCACCCTTGGGGGGAGTGTTCACGAGCAGTACTTC.